This TCR beta chain was identified in a study of blood T cells in healthy people across ages. Primers used in a second PCR of roughly 7 to 11 cycles were a sample-barcoded 5' primer and a J-beta primer mix. A minimum of 2.5 million CDR3-containing paired-end reads was obtained for each sample. TCRdb ran MiXCR on the 5' RACE reads and lists one entry per CDR3 protein. The sample consists of roughly 1.9 million distinct CDR3 sequences, roughly two fifths of them appearing once. Looked up from germline, CDR1 is DFQATT and CDR2 is SNEGSKA (reference sequence). The CDR3 has 15 amino acids. V was clipped by 6 bases and J by 7 bases; unmatched bases: 16.

This chain joins TRBV20-1 and TRBJ1-2; 8 bases are shared with TRBD1. This clonotype was sampled from a human donor in good health. Specimen: blood. Here the CDR3 DNA reads TGCAGTGCCCTCATTTGGGAGACAGGGGCTAGTGGCTACACCTTC. Translating it yields CSALIWETGASGYTF.